The sequence of this T cell receptor beta chain was determined in a study of T cell changes during pregnancy in multiple sclerosis. Germline V lookup: CDR1 LNHDA, CDR2 SQIVND (reference sequence). V shed 7 bases and J shed 6 bases, with 16 bases lying between them. This CDR3 is 14 amino acids long. Measured with immunoSEQ multiplex PCR; TCRdb has only the in-frame clones, and not every one. Counted here are 35,000 or so clones, 88% occurring once; the ten biggest clones make up about 0.5%. The chain carries TRBV19 and TRBJ1-5; D possibly corresponds to TRBD1 (6 bases). The material sequenced was CD4+ T cells from peripheral blood mononuclear cells, taken in the first trimester of pregnancy. The origin of this receptor is a female donor with multiple sclerosis, enrolled in a pregnancy study. Here the CDR3 reads CASKLQGSGQPQHF. The CDR3 coding sequence is TGTGCCAGTAAACTGCAGGGGAGTGGTCAGCCCCAGCATTTT.